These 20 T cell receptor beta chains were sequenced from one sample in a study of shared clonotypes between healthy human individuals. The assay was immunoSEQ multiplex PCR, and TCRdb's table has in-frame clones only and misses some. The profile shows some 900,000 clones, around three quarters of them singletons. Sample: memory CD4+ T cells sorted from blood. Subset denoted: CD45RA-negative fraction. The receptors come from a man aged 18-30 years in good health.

The CDR3 spells CASSLGIKNTEAFF. In DNA, the CDR3 is TGTGCCAGCAGCTTAGGGATTAAGAACACTGAAGCTTTCTTT. The chain has TRBV7-8 and TRBJ1-1; the D is unclear. The ends were cut back, 1 base at V and 1 base at J, with 7 bases in the middle. CDR3 length equals 14 residues. Germline values: CDR1 SGHVS, CDR2 FQNEAQ.

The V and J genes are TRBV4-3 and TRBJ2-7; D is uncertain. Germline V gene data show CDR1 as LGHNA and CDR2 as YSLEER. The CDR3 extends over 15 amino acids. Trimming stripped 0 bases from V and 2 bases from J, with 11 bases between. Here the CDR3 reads CASSQDAGSTYEQYF. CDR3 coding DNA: TGCGCCAGCAGCCAAGATGCAGGATCCACCTACGAGCAGTACTTC.

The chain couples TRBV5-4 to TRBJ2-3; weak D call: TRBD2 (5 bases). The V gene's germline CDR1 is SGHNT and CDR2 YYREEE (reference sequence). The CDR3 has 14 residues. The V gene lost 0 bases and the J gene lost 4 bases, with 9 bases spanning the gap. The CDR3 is CASSLVSDADTQYF. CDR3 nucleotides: TGTGCCAGCAGCTTGGTTAGCGACGCAGATACGCAGTATTTT.

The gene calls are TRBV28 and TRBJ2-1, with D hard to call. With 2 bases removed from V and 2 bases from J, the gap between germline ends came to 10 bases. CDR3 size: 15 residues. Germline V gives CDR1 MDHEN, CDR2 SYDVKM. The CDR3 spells CASSLDTSAYNEQFF. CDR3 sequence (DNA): TGTGCCAGCAGTTTAGACACGTCTGCCTACAATGAGCAGTTCTTC.

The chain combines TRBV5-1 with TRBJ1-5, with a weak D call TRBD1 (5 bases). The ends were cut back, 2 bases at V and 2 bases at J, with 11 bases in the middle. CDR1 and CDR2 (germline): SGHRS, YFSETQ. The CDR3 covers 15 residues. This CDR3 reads CASSLEGDRNQPQHF. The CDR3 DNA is TGCGCCAGCAGCTTAGAAGGGGATCGCAATCAGCCCCAGCATTTT.

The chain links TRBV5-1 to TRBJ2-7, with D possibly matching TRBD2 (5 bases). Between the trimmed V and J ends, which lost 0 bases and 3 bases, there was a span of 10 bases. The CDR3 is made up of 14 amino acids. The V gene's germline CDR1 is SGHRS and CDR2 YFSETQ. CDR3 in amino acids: CASSLDAGGYEQYF. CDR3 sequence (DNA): TGCGCCAGCAGCTTGGATGCGGGTGGCTACGAGCAGTACTTC.

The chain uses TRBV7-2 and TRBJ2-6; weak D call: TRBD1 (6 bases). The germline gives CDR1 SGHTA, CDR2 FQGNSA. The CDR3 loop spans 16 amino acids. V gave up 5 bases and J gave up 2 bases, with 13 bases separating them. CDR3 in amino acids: CASSPGWGPGANVLTF. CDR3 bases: TGTGCCAGCAGCCCTGGATGGGGGCCTGGGGCCAACGTCCTGACTTTC.

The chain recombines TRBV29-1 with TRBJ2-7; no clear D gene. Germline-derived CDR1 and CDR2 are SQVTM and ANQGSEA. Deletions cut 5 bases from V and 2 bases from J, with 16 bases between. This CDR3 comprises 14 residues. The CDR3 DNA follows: TGCAGCGTTTTCTTACAAGCGCACCCCTACGAGCAGTACTTC. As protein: CSVFLQAHPYEQYF.

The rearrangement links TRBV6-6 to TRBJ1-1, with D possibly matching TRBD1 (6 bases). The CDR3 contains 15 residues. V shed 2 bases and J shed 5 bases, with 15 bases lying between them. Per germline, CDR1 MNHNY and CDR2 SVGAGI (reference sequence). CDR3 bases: TGTGCCAGCAGTTACCACCGGGCCCAGGGGACTGAAGCTTTCTTT. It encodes CASSYHRAQGTEAFF.

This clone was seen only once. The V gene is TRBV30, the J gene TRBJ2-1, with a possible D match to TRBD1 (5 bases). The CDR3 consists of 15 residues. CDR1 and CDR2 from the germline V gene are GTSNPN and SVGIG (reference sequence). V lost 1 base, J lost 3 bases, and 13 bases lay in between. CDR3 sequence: CAWSGGLGNYNEQFF. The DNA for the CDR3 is TGTGCCTGGAGTGGGGGCCTCGGCAACTACAATGAGCAGTTCTTC.

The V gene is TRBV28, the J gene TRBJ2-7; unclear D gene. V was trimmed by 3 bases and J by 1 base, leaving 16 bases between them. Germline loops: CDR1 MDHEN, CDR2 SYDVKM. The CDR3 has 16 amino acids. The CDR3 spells CASSFTLIDQSYEQYF. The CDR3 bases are TGTGCCAGCAGTTTTACCCTAATTGACCAATCCTACGAGCAGTACTTC.

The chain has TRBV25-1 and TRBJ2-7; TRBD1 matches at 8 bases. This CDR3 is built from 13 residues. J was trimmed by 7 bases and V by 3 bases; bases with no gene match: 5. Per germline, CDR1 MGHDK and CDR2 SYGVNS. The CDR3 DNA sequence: TGTGCCAGCAGTGACAGGGGGCGAGGGGAGCAGTACTTC. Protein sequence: CASSDRGRGEQYF.

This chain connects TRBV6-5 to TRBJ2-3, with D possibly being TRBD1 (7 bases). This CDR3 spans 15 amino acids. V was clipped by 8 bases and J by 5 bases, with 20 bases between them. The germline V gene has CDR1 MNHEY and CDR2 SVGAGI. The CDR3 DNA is TGTGCCAGCCGCAATCCGGGACAGCGGGTAGATACGCAGTATTTT. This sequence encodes CASRNPGQRVDTQYF.

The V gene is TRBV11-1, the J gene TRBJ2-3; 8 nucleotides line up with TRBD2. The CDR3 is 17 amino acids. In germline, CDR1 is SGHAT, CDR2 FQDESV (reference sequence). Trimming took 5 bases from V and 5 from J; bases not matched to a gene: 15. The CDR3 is CASSPLRGAESVDTQYF. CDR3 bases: TGTGCCAGCAGCCCCTTGCGGGGGGCCGAATCGGTAGATACGCAGTATTTT.

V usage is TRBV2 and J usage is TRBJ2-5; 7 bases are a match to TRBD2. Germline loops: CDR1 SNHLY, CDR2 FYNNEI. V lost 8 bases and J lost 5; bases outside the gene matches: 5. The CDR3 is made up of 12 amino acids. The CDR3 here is CASGGDGETQYF. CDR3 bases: TGTGCCAGCGGGGGGGACGGTGAGACCCAGTACTTC.

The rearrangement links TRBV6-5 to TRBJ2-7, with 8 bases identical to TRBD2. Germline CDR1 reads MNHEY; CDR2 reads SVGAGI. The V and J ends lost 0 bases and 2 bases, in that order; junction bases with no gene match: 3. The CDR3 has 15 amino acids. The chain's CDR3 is CASSYSRGEPYEQYF. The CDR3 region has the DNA TGTGCCAGCAGTTACTCGCGGGGGGAACCCTACGAGCAGTACTTC.

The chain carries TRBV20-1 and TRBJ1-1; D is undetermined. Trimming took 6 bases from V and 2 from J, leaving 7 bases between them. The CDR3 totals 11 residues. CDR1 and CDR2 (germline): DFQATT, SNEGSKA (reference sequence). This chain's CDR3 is CSATANTEAFF. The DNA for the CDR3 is TGCAGTGCCACGGCCAACACTGAAGCTTTCTTT.

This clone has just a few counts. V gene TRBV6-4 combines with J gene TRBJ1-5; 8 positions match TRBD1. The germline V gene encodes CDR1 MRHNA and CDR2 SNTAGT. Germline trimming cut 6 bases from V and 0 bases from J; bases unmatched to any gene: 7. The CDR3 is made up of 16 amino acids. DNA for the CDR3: TGTGCCAGCAGAGAGGACAGGGAGCATAGCAATCAGCCCCAGCATTTT. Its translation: CASREDREHSNQPQHF.

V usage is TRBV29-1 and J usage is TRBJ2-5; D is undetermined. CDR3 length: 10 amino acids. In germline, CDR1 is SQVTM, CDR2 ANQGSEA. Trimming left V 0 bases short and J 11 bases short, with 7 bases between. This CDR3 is CSVEEVAQYF. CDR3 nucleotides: TGCAGCGTTGAAGAAGTGGCTCAGTACTTC.

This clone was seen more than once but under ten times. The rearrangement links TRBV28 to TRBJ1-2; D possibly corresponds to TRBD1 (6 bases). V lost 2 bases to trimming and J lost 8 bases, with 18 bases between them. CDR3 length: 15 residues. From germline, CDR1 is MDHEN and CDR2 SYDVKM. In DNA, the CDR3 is TGTGCCAGCAGTTTAGGGGCAGGGGTGACGGGCGGCTACACCTTC. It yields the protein CASSLGAGVTGGYTF.